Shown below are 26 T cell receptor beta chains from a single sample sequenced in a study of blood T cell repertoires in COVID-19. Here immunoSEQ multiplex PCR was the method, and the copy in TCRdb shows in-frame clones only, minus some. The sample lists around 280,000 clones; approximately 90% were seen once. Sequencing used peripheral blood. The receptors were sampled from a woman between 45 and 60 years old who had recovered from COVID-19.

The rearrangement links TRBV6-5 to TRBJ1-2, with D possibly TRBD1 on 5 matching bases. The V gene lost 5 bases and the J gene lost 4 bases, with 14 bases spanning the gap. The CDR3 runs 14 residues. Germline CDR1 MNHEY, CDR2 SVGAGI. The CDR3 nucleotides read TGTGCCAGCAGTATGTCAGGGCTCTTCTATGGCTACACCTTC. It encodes CASSMSGLFYGYTF.

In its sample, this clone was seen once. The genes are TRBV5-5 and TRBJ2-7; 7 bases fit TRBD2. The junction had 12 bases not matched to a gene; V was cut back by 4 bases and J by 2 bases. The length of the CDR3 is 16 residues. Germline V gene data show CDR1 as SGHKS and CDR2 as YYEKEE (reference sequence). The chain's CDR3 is CASSRPLAEPPYEQYF. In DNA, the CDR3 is TGTGCCAGCAGCAGGCCTCTAGCGGAACCTCCCTACGAGCAGTACTTC.

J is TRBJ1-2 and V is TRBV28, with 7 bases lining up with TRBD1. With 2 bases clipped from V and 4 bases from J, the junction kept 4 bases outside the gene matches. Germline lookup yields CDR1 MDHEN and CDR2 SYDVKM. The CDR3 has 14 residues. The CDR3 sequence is CASSLAGQTYGYTF. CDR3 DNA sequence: TGTGCCAGCAGTTTAGCGGGACAGACCTATGGCTACACCTTC.

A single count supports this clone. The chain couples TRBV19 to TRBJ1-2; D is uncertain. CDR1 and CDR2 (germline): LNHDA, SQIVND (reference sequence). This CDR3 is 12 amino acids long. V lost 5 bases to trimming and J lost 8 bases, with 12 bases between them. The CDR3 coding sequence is TGTGCCAGTAGTGGGCATGTGGTAGGCTACACCTTC. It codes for CASSGHVVGYTF.

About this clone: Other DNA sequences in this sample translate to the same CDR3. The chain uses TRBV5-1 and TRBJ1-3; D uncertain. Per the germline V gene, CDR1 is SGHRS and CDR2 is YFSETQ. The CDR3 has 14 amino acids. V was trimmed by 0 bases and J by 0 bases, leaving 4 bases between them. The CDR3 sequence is CASSLAGSGNTIYF. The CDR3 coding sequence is TGCGCCAGCAGCTTGGCAGGCTCTGGAAACACCATATATTTT.

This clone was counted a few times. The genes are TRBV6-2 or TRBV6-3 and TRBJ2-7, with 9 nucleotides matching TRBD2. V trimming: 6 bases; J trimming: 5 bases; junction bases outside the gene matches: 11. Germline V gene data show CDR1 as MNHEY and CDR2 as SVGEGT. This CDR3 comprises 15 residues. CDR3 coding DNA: TGTGCCAGCAGCCCAGAACTAGCGGGTTACAACGAGCAGTACTTC. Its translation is CASSPELAGYNEQYF.

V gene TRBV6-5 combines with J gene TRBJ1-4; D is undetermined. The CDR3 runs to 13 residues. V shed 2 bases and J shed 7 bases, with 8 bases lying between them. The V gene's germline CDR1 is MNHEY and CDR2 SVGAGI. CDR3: CASSYAGFEKLFF. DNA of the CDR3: TGTGCCAGCAGTTACGCGGGTTTTGAAAAACTGTTTTTT.

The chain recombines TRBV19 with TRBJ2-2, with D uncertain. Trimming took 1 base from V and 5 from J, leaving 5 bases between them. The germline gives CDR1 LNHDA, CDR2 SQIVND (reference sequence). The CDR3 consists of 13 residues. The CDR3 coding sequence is TGTGCCAGTAGTATAGTCGGGACCGGGGAGCTGTTTTTT. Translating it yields CASSIVGTGELFF.

The CDR3 protein is CASSLVTGHTEAFF. As DNA, the CDR3 is TGTGCCAGCAGCTTAGTCACAGGACACACTGAAGCTTTCTTT. V and J are TRBV7-9 and TRBJ1-1, with a weak D call TRBD1 (5 bases). The CDR3 runs to 14 residues. V was cut by 1 base and J by 3 bases, with 9 bases left in between. CDR1 and CDR2 from the germline V gene are SEHNR and FQNEAQ (reference sequence). Full variable domain (remainder filled in from reference TRBV7-9 and TRBJ1-1): DTGVSQNPRHKITKRGQNVTFRCDPISEHNRLYWYRQTLGQGPEFLTYFQNEAQLEKSRLLSDRFSAERPKGSFSTLEIQRTEQGDSAMYLCASSLVTGHTEAFFGQGTRLTVV.

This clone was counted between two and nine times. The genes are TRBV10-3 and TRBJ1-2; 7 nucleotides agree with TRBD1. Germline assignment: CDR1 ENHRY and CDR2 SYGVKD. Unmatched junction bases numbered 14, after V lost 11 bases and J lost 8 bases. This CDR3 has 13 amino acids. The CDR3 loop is CASKGAPVEGYTF. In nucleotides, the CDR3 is TGTGCCTCAAAGGGGGCGCCGGTGGAGGGCTACACCTTC.

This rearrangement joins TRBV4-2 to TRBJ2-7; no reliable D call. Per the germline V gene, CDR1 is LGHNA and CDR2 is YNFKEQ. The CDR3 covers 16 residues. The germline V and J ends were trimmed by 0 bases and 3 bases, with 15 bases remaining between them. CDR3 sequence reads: CASSQELIHASYEQYF. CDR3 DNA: TGTGCCAGCAGCCAAGAGTTGATACATGCTAGCTACGAGCAGTACTTC.

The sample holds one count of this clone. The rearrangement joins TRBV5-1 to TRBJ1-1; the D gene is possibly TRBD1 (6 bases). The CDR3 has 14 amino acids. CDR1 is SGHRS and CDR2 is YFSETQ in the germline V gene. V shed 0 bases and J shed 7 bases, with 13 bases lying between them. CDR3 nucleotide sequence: TGCGCCAGCAGCTTGGGGGGGACAAGGATTGAAGCTTTCTTT. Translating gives CASSLGGTRIEAFF. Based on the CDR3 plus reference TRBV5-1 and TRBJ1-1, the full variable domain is KAGVTQTPRYLIKTRGQQVTLSCSPISGHRSVSWYQQTPGQGLQFLFEYFSETQRNKGNFPGRFSGRQFSNSRSEMNVSTLELGDSALYLCASSLGGTRIEAFFGQGTRLTVV.

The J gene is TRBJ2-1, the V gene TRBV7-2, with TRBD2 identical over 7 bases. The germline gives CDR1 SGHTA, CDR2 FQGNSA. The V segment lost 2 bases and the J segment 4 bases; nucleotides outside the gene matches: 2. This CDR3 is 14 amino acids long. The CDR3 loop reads CASSLSGGYNEQFF. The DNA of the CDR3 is TGTGCCAGCAGCTTATCGGGGGGTTACAATGAGCAGTTCTTC.

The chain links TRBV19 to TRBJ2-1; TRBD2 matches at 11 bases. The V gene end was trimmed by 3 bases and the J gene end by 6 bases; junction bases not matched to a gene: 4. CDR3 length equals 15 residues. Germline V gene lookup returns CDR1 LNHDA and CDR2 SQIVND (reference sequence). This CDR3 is CASSIPTSGANEQFF. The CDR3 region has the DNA TGTGCCAGTAGTATCCCGACTAGCGGGGCCAATGAGCAGTTCTTC.

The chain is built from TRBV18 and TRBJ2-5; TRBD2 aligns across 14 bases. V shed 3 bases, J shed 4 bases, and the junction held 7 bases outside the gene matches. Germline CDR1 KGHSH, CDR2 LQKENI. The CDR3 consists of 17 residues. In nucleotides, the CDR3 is TGTGCCAGCTCACCCGGGACTAGCGGGAGATCCTCAGAGACCCAGTACTTC. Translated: CASSPGTSGRSSETQYF.

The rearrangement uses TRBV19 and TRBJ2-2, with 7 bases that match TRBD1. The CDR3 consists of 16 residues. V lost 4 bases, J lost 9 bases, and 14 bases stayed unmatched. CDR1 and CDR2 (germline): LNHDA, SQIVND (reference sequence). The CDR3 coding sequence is TGTGCCAGTAGTACACCGACAGGGTCAGCACCCAGGGAGCTGTTTTTT. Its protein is CASSTPTGSAPRELFF.

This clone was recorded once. The CDR3 is CASSEAWTGSDTQYF. The CDR3 DNA follows: TGTGCCAGCAGTGAAGCTTGGACAGGGTCCGATACGCAGTATTTT. The chain joins TRBV6-1 to TRBJ2-3; 8 positions agree with TRBD1. J was trimmed by 6 bases and V by 0 bases; bases with no gene match: 5. The CDR3 runs 15 residues. CDR1 and CDR2 (germline): MNHNS, SASEGT.

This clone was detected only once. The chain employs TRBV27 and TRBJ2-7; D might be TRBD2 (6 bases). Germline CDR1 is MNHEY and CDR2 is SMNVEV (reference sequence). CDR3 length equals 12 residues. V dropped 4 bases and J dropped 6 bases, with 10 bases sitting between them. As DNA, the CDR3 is TGTGCCAGCAGTTCCGGGGACTTCGAGCAGTACTTC. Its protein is CASSSGDFEQYF.

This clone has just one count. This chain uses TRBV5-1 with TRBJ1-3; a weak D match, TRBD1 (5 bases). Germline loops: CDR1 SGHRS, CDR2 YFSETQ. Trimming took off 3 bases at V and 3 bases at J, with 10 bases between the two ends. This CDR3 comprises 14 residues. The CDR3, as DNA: TGCGCCAGCAGCTCCCCGACAGATGGAAACACCATATATTTT. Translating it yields CASSSPTDGNTIYF.

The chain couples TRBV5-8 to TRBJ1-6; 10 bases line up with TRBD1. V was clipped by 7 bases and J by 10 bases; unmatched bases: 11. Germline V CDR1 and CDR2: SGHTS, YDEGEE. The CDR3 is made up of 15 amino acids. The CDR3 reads CASPFRTGGRSPLHF. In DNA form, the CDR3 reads TGTGCCAGCCCTTTTCGGACAGGGGGAAGGTCACCCCTCCACTTT.

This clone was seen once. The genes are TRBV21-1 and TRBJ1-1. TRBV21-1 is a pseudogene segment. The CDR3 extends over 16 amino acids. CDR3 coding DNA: TGTGCCAGCAGTAGGGGGGGGGACCCCGCAAACACTGAAGCTTTCTTT. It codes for CASSRGGDPANTEAFF.

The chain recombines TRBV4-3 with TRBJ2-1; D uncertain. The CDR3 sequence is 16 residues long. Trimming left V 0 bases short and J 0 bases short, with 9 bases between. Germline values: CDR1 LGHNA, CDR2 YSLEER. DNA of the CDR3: TGCGCCAGCAGCCAAGATACTAAGCGCTCCTACAATGAGCAGTTCTTC. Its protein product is CASSQDTKRSYNEQFF.

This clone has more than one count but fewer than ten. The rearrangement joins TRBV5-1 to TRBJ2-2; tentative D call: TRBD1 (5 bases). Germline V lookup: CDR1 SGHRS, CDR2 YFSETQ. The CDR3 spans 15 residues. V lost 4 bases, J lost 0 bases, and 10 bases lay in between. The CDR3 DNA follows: TGCGCCAGCAGCCCAACAGGTTCGAACACCGGGGAGCTGTTTTTT. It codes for CASSPTGSNTGELFF.

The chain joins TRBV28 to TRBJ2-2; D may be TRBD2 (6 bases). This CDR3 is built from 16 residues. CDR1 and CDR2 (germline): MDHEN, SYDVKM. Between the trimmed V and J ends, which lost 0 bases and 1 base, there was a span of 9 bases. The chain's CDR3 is CASSLWGSGNTGELFF. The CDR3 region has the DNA TGTGCCAGCAGTTTATGGGGTAGCGGGAACACCGGGGAGCTGTTTTTT.

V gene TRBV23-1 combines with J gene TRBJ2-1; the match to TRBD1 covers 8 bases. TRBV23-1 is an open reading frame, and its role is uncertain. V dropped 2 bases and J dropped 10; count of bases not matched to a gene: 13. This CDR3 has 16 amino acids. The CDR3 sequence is CASSQPYMDRVDEQFF. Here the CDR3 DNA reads TGCGCCAGCAGTCAACCCTATATGGACAGGGTGGACGAGCAGTTCTTC.

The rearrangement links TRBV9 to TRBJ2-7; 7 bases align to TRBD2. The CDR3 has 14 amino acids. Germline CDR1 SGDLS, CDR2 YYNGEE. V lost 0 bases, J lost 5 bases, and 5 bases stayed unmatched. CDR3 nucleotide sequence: TGTGCCAGCAGCGTAGCTTCCGGGGGGAACGAGCAGTACTTC. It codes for CASSVASGGNEQYF.